These 12 T cell receptor beta chains came from one sample sequenced in a study of blood T cell repertoires in COVID-19. The assay was immunoSEQ multiplex PCR, and TCRdb's table has in-frame clones only and misses some. This table holds some 190,000 clones, roughly 80% found once. Material for sequencing was PBMCs or T cells enriched from blood (not recorded which). The origin of the receptors is a man between 60 and 75 years old who had been exposed to COVID-19.

This clone has a handful of counts. This chain links TRBV7-9 with TRBJ1-2, with 7 bases fitting TRBD1. J lost 4 bases, V lost 3 bases, and 5 bases had no gene match. Germline values: CDR1 SEHNR, CDR2 FQNEAQ (reference sequence). CDR3 length equals 14 residues. The CDR3 region is CASSLEGGGYGYTF. In DNA form, the CDR3 reads TGTGCCAGCAGCTTGGAAGGGGGCGGCTATGGCTACACCTTC. The full variable domain, in which reference TRBV7-9 and TRBJ1-2 provide the parts outside the CDR3, is DTGVSQNPRHKITKRGQNVTFRCDPISEHNRLYWYRQTLGQGPEFLTYFQNEAQLEKSRLLSDRFSAERPKGSFSTLEIQRTEQGDSAMYLCASSLEGGGYGYTFGSGTRLTVV.

The DNA of the CDR3 is TGTGCCTGGAGTGGGAGGACAGGGGGCTCAGGGACCCAGTACTTC. Translated: CAWSGRTGGSGTQYF. This chain connects TRBV30 to TRBJ2-5; 11 bases are shared with TRBD1. Germline trimming cut 1 base from V and 7 bases from J; bases unmatched to any gene: 8. The CDR3 has 15 amino acids. Germline lookup yields CDR1 GTSNPN and CDR2 SVGIG (reference sequence).

This chain connects TRBV27 to TRBJ1-2; TRBD1 matches 9 bases. The CDR3 has 16 residues. Trimming at V came to 3 bases and at J to 4 bases, leaving 9 bases not matched to a gene. CDR1 is MNHEY and CDR2 is SMNVEV in the germline V gene (reference sequence). The CDR3 sequence: CASSFGQQGASYGYTF. The CDR3 DNA reads as TGTGCCAGCAGTTTCGGTCAACAGGGGGCCTCCTATGGCTACACCTTC.

V is TRBV27 and J is TRBJ2-3, with 8 nucleotides matching TRBD2. The CDR3 loop spans 17 amino acids. CDR1 and CDR2 (germline): MNHEY, SMNVEV (reference sequence). V lost 1 base to trimming and J lost 0 bases; unmatched junction nucleotides: 6. The CDR3 here is CASSLYPAGVSTDTQYF. In DNA form, the CDR3 reads TGTGCCAGCAGTTTATATCCAGCGGGAGTCAGCACAGATACGCAGTATTTT.

This clone has a single count. The V call is TRBV27, the J call TRBJ2-5, with 12 bases lining up with TRBD1. In germline, CDR1 is MNHEY, CDR2 SMNVEV (reference sequence). After removal of 4 bases from V and 5 bases from J, the junction contained 11 bases not matched to a gene. The CDR3 has 17 amino acids. In DNA form, the CDR3 reads TGTGCCAGCAGTTCTTTGACCGGGACAGGGGGCGCGGAGACCCAGTACTTC. It translates to CASSSLTGTGGAETQYF.

The CDR3 sequence: CASSFQGYTF. The CDR3 DNA is TGTGCCAGCAGTTTTCAGGGCTACACCTTC. The chain links TRBV12-3 or TRBV12-4 to TRBJ1-2; D gene unclear. V lost 3 bases to trimming and J lost 8 bases, with 4 bases between them. The CDR3 consists of 10 residues.

Many counts were recorded for this clone. V gene TRBV10-3 combines with J gene TRBJ2-1; 9 nucleotides align to TRBD2. The CDR3 covers 16 residues. The germline gives CDR1 ENHRY, CDR2 SYGVKD. V lost 2 bases and J lost 4; bases outside the gene matches: 6. For the CDR3, the DNA is TGTGCCATCAGTGAGGAGGGCGGGAGGGGATACAATGAGCAGTTCTTC. Protein sequence: CAISEEGGRGYNEQFF.

The chain is built from TRBV27 and TRBJ2-1; 15 bases are a match to TRBD2. The CDR3 runs to 16 residues. Looked up from germline, CDR1 is MNHEY and CDR2 is SMNVEV (reference sequence). The trim removed 6 bases at V and 4 bases at J, leaving 4 bases unmatched. The CDR3 loop reads CASSRGTSGGYNEQFF. CDR3 in DNA: TGTGCCAGCAGCCGCGGGACTAGCGGGGGGTACAATGAGCAGTTCTTC.

The chain couples TRBV27 to TRBJ2-4; maybe TRBD1 (6 bases). The V gene lost 5 bases and the J gene lost 2 bases, with 7 bases spanning the gap. This CDR3 spans 13 amino acids. Germline V gene lookup returns CDR1 MNHEY and CDR2 SMNVEV (reference sequence). The CDR3 spells CASSRGSKNIQYF. CDR3 nucleotides: TGTGCCAGCAGTAGGGGGTCCAAAAACATTCAGTACTTC.

The V and J genes are TRBV12-1 and TRBJ2-7; the DNA was not used to check the table's D call, TRBD2. TRBV12-1 is a pseudogene segment. This CDR3 has 15 amino acids. CDR3 sequence: CASSLPTSFAHEQYF. The DNA for the CDR3 is TGTGCCAGCAGCCTGCCGACTAGTTTCGCCCACGAGCAGTACTTC.

This sequence joins TRBV6-5 and TRBJ2-7; 9 bases line up with TRBD1. V trimming: 0 bases; J trimming: 2 bases; junction bases outside the gene matches: 5. Germline loops: CDR1 MNHEY, CDR2 SVGAGI. This CDR3 is 16 amino acids long. The CDR3: CASSYSQGQGPYEQYF. In nucleotides, the CDR3 is TGTGCCAGCAGTTACTCCCAGGGACAGGGTCCCTACGAGCAGTACTTC.

This clone appeared a single time. The J gene is TRBJ1-1, the V gene TRBV29-1; 7 nucleotides match TRBD1. The germline gives CDR1 SQVTM, CDR2 ANQGSEA. CDR3 length equals 14 residues. J lost 0 bases, V lost 6 bases, and 7 bases had no gene match. The CDR3 sequence: CSVGTDNMNTEAFF. CDR3 DNA: TGCAGCGTGGGGACAGATAACATGAACACTGAAGCTTTCTTT.